Presented here are 23 T cell receptor beta chains from one specimen sequenced in a study of T-cell reconstitution after alpha-beta-depleted transplantation in children. Unique molecular identifiers tagged the TCRbeta library. One entry per CDR3 protein results from TCRdb running MiXCR on the PCR reads. The sample holds more than 550,000 distinct CDR3 sequences, 10% to 13% seen once. The sequencing used PBMCs from the stem cell graft donor, collected from the stem cell graft. These receptors all stem from a human donor who donated a stem cell graft to a child with acute myeloid leukemia.

This clonotype was counted many times. The chain recombines TRBV10-3 with TRBJ2-1; either TRBD1 or TRBD2 may supply D (5 bases each). V lost 10 bases and J lost 0, with 13 bases in between. From germline, CDR1 is ENHRY and CDR2 SYGVKD. The CDR3 loop spans 14 amino acids. CDR3 coding DNA: TGTGCCACTCGCGAGGGGAACTCCTACAATGAGCAGTTCTTC. This encodes CATREGNSYNEQFF.

The chain combines TRBV6-1 with TRBJ2-7; 8 nucleotides line up with TRBD2. This CDR3 has 14 residues. The V segment lost 7 bases and the J segment 4 bases; nucleotides outside the gene matches: 9. Germline CDR1 and CDR2: MNHNS and SASEGT. The DNA for the CDR3 is TGTGCCAGCAACTCCGGGGGACTAGGGTACGAGCAGTACTTC. It translates to CASNSGGLGYEQYF.

The chain employs TRBV6-2 or TRBV6-3 and TRBJ2-4; D is uncertain. From germline, CDR1 is MNHEY and CDR2 SVGEGT. V gave up 5 bases and J gave up 0 bases, with 11 bases separating them. The CDR3 consists of 15 residues. CDR3 coding DNA: TGTGCCAGCAGTCACGCGGTGGTAGCCAAAAACATTCAGTACTTC. It specifies CASSHAVVAKNIQYF.

This clonotype was counted at least ten times. The chain carries TRBV6-5 and TRBJ2-1, with 7 bases identical to TRBD1. Germline V gene data show CDR1 as MNHEY and CDR2 as SVGAGI. The CDR3 extends over 12 amino acids. The J segment lost 10 bases and the V segment lost 6 bases, leaving 6 bases of the junction unmatched. The CDR3 loop is CASSPDRVEQFF. DNA for the CDR3: TGTGCCAGCAGCCCCGACAGGGTCGAGCAGTTCTTC.

The gene calls are TRBV28 and TRBJ1-2, with no clear D. V was shortened by 3 bases and J by 5 bases, with 13 bases between the two germline ends. The germline V gene has CDR1 MDHEN and CDR2 SYDVKM. This CDR3 region has 14 residues. CDR3 sequence (DNA): TGTGCCAGCAGTTTTCCGGCAGACGTGTATGGCTACACCTTC. Amino acid sequence: CASSFPADVYGYTF.

This clonotype was counted between two and nine times. The V and J genes are TRBV5-1 and TRBJ2-2, with TRBD2 matching over 8 bases. V shed 7 bases, J shed 6 bases, and the junction held 11 bases outside the gene matches. Germline-derived CDR1 and CDR2 are SGHRS and YFSETQ. The CDR3 is 15 residues long. The CDR3 nucleotides read TGCGCCAGCTCGAATGGACTAGCTGGATCCGGGGAGCTGTTTTTT. Translated, it gives CASSNGLAGSGELFF.

This clonotype occurred a few times. The V and J genes are TRBV4-3 and TRBJ2-7, with a tentative D call TRBD2 (6 bases). From germline, CDR1 is LGHNA and CDR2 YSLEER. V lost 1 base and J 5 bases, leaving 12 bases between the germline ends. The CDR3 contains 14 residues. This CDR3 reads CASSQGGGNHEQYF. In DNA, the CDR3 is TGCGCCAGCAGCCAAGGAGGAGGGAACCACGAGCAGTACTTC.

This CDR3 is CASTVGQGTGIYEQYF. The CDR3 nucleotides are TGTGCCAGCACCGTCGGACAGGGGACTGGGATCTACGAGCAGTACTTC. The V gene is TRBV27, the J gene TRBJ2-7; 9 bases are a match to TRBD1. Germline assignment: CDR1 MNHEY and CDR2 SMNVEV (reference sequence). There are 16 residues in the CDR3. V was pared by 7 bases and J by 3 bases, with 13 bases of the junction left unmatched.

The table lists this clonotype with many counts. J is TRBJ2-7 and V is TRBV20-1; D gene unclear. The CDR3 consists of 14 residues. Deletions cut 5 bases from V and 4 bases from J, with 18 bases between. Germline values: CDR1 DFQATT, CDR2 SNEGSKA (reference sequence). DNA for the CDR3: TGCAGTGCTTCCTATAGGCTCGTCTCATACGAGCAGTACTTC. It translates to CSASYRLVSYEQYF.

This clonotype was counted many times. The genes are TRBV21-1 and TRBJ2-2; the table calls TRBD2, which could not be checked here. TRBV21-1 is classified as a pseudogene. This CDR3 spans 17 amino acids. CDR3 amino acids: CASSRVRGYGNTGELFF. As DNA, the CDR3 is TGTGCCAGCAGCAGAGTTCGGGGCTACGGGAACACCGGGGAGCTGTTTTTT.

This clonotype was counted at least ten times. CDR3 residues: CSANLGSNQPQHF. The CDR3 DNA reads TGCAGTGCTAACCTGGGAAGCAATCAGCCCCAGCATTTT. The V gene is TRBV20-1, the J gene TRBJ1-5; D is uncertain. Trimming took 4 bases from V and 1 from J, leaving 8 bases between them. Per germline, CDR1 DFQATT and CDR2 SNEGSKA (reference sequence). This CDR3 contains 13 residues.

The table lists this clonotype with a few counts. CDR3 DNA sequence: TGTGCCAGCGGACGGACAGGGGGTTCCTGGGCTAATGAAAAACTGTTTTTT. It encodes CASGRTGGSWANEKLFF. The chain employs TRBV9 and TRBJ1-4, with 10 bases identical to TRBD1. Trimming removed 7 bases from V and 3 bases from J; junction bases left unmatched: 12. This CDR3 has 17 amino acids. Germline values: CDR1 SGDLS, CDR2 YYNGEE.

This clonotype was seen a few times. V is TRBV20-1 and J is TRBJ2-2, with no clear D. The CDR3 spans 13 residues. Per germline, CDR1 DFQATT and CDR2 SNEGSKA (reference sequence). With 3 bases removed from V and 4 bases from J, the gap between germline ends came to 9 bases. The CDR3 sequence: CSASADRTGELFF. CDR3 DNA sequence: TGCAGTGCTAGCGCCGATCGCACCGGGGAGCTGTTTTTT.

Ten or more counts support this clonotype. V and J are TRBV20-1 and TRBJ2-7; a possible D gene is TRBD2 (6 bases). CDR1 DFQATT and CDR2 SNEGSKA come from the germline V gene (reference sequence). The CDR3 is 13 amino acids. V lost 0 bases to trimming and J lost 2 bases, with 8 bases between them. The CDR3 is CSARDLATYEQYF. DNA for the CDR3: TGCAGTGCTAGAGATCTAGCGACCTACGAGCAGTACTTC.

This clonotype was seen at least ten times. The chain recombines TRBV6-5 with TRBJ2-1, with 8 nucleotides matching TRBD2. The germline V gene has CDR1 MNHEY and CDR2 SVGAGI. The CDR3 extends over 17 amino acids. After removal of 0 bases from V and 3 bases from J, the junction contained 7 bases not matched to a gene. For the CDR3, the DNA is TGTGCCAGCAGTTACTCGCCAGCGGGGGAGTTCTACAATGAGCAGTTCTTC. As protein: CASSYSPAGEFYNEQFF.

The gene calls are TRBV25-1 and TRBJ2-1; D not certain. This CDR3 is 13 amino acids long. Germline lookup yields CDR1 MGHDK and CDR2 SYGVNS. Trimming removed 3 bases at V and 8 bases at J, with 11 bases between. The CDR3 here is CASSELGWDEQFF. As DNA, the CDR3 is TGTGCCAGCAGTGAGCTGGGTTGGGATGAGCAGTTCTTC.

The rearrangement joins TRBV20-1 to TRBJ1-5; 8 bases are a match to TRBD1. The germline gives CDR1 DFQATT, CDR2 SNEGSKA (reference sequence). The CDR3 totals 13 residues. V shed 4 bases, J shed 6 bases, and the junction held 5 bases outside the gene matches. DNA of the CDR3: TGCAGTGCTATTGACAGGGGCCTTCAGCCCCAGCATTTT. This encodes CSAIDRGLQPQHF.

This chain connects TRBV20-1 to TRBJ2-2; D unresolved. V was cut by 6 bases and J by 8 bases, with 13 bases left in between. Germline V CDR1 and CDR2: DFQATT, SNEGSKA (reference sequence). The CDR3 runs to 12 residues. The DNA for the CDR3 is TGCAGTGCCTACAAGTCAAGAGGGGAGCTGTTTTTT. Its protein is CSAYKSRGELFF.

This clonotype was observed at least ten times. This chain links TRBV13 with TRBJ1-1; no definite D call. Germline V lookup: CDR1 PRHDT, CDR2 FYEKMQ (reference sequence). This CDR3 contains 12 residues. V was pared by 3 bases and J by 6 bases, with 8 bases between. In nucleotides, the CDR3 is TGTGCCAGCAGCTTTGGGGATCCTGAAGCTTTCTTT. The encoded protein is CASSFGDPEAFF.

The sample holds a few counts of this clonotype. The J gene is TRBJ2-3, the V gene TRBV14, with 7 nucleotides matching TRBD2. V dropped 4 bases and J dropped 1; count of bases not matched to a gene: 8. The germline gives CDR1 SGHDN, CDR2 FVKESK. The CDR3 consists of 16 residues. The CDR3 coding sequence is TGTGCCAGCAGCCCTGCCCGGGGGGATGGCACAGATACGCAGTATTTT. It encodes CASSPARGDGTDTQYF. The full variable domain, rest sourced from reference TRBV14 and TRBJ2-3, is EAGVTQFPSHSVIEKGQTVTLRCDPISGHDNLYWYRRVMGKEIKFLLHFVKESKQDESGMPNNRFLAERTGGTYSTLKVQPAELEDSGVYFCASSPARGDGTDTQYFGPGTRLTVL.

The sample holds a few counts of this clonotype. The chain has TRBV5-5 and TRBJ1-1; 8 bases are a match to TRBD1. Per germline, CDR1 SGHKS and CDR2 YYEKEE (reference sequence). The length of the CDR3 is 15 residues. V lost 4 bases to trimming and J lost 1 base; unmatched junction nucleotides: 6. This CDR3 is CASSKPGTGNTEAFF. For the CDR3, the DNA is TGTGCCAGCAGCAAACCCGGGACAGGGAACACTGAAGCTTTCTTT.

This clonotype was seen only a few times. The chain recombines TRBV20-1 with TRBJ2-1; 7 bases map to TRBD2. This CDR3 contains 15 residues. Germline V CDR1 and CDR2: DFQATT, SNEGSKA (reference sequence). With V trimmed by 5 bases and J by 10 bases, 17 bases remained unmatched. The CDR3 here is CSAPGLASGRGEQFF. CDR3 sequence (DNA): TGCAGTGCTCCTGGGTTAGCTAGCGGTCGCGGGGAGCAGTTCTTC.

V gene TRBV2 combines with J gene TRBJ2-3; TRBD1 matches 9 bases. Per germline, CDR1 SNHLY and CDR2 FYNNEI. This CDR3 is 15 amino acids long. V was pared by 5 bases and J by 2 bases, with 5 bases of the junction left unmatched. CDR3 protein: CASSPQGANTDTQYF. The CDR3 coding sequence is TGTGCCAGCAGTCCACAGGGGGCTAACACAGATACGCAGTATTTT.